The present entry profiles one T cell receptor beta chain with its context. Its antigen is as yet unknown. This CDR3 region has 18 residues. Germline lookup yields CDR1 LNHDA and CDR2 SQIVND (reference sequence). Trimming took 4 bases from V and 8 from J, leaving 29 bases between them. These data are taken from a study of siplizumab effects on memory and regulatory T cells. Some clones are missing from TCRdb's copy, which holds only in-frame ones; the method was immunoSEQ multiplex PCR. This sample has more than 85,000 clones, with just over 90% found just once. Study-wide results and caveats: Alloreactive sequences traceable to unstimulated CD4+ memory cells were significantly reduced by siplizumab. Memory T cells appeared less diverse than naive cells, which seemed to contribute substantially to alloresponse. Researchers did not confirm the suppressive function of proliferating Tregs from siplizumab cultures. Among alloreactive clones, only a minor fraction mapped to unstimulated subsets.

The origin of this receptor is a human donor in good health. This chain links TRBV19 with TRBJ1-2; TRBD1 is a possible D gene (5 bases). The source material was CD4+ T cells sorted from blood. Written as DNA, the CDR3 is TGTGCCAGTAGTAAGGAGGTGCCGCTTGTGGCGGGACGCGGGGGCTACACCTTC. Translated: CASSKEVPLVAGRGGYTF.